This TCR beta chain comes out of a study of a mutant IDH1 vaccine in newly diagnosed glioma. Across the whole study: Patients began vaccination 4-6 weeks after radiotherapy alone, or with temozolomide cycles.

Some clones are missing from TCRdb's copy, which holds only in-frame ones; the method was immunoSEQ multiplex PCR. The sample has roughly 30,000 clones; roughly four fifths are singletons. About this clone itself: Its antigen is still unknown.

The sample's time point: week 35, safety follow-up. With topical imiquimod, each dose of the vaccine consisted of 300 ug of mutant IDH1 20-mer peptide. The CDR3 totals 15 residues. Germline loops: CDR1 SGDLS, CDR2 YYNGEE. V was trimmed by 4 bases and J by 4 bases, leaving 17 bases between them. This specimen was PBMCs, taken from a glioma patient whose treatment included an IDH1 peptide vaccine. V is TRBV9 and J is TRBJ2-5; D is perhaps TRBD1 or TRBD2 (5 bases each). The sequence came from a man in his thirties or forties with glioma. In DNA, the CDR3 is TGTGCCAGCAGCCCCGAGGGGCGTGGTCGAGAGACCCAGTACTTC. Protein sequence: CASSPEGRGRETQYF. Full variable domain (missing parts from reference TRBV9 and TRBJ2-5): DSGVTQTPKHLITATGQRVTLRCSPRSGDLSVYWYQQSLDQGLQFLIQYYNGEERAKGNILERFSAQQFPDLHSELNLSSLELGDSALYFCASSPEGRGRETQYFGPGTRLLVL.